These T cell receptor beta chains were read from a single sample in a study of CD8 T cells in Susac syndrome. TCRdb recomputed calls from the immunoSEQ multiplex PCR reads with MiXCR, one row per CDR3 protein. The sample lists some 170,000 distinct CDR3 sequences; around 94% were seen once. The sequenced material came from CD4+ T cells from PBMCs. The receptor source for this set is a human donor with Susac syndrome. Both conserved end residues are part of each CDR3. D genes are given only for firm matches. Only some rows state a clone size, as once, few, many or a class for expanded clones.

v_call: TRBV20-1
clone_size: NA
j_call: TRBJ2-7
cdr3_length: 11
d_call: NA
cdr3_nt: TGCAGTGCTGAAGATAGCTCCGAGCAGTACTTC
cdr3_aa: CSAEDSSEQYF

v_call: TRBV30
clone_size: NA
j_call: TRBJ2-3
cdr3_length: 13
d_call: TRBD1
cdr3_nt: TGTGCCTGGCGGACAGGGTTTGTGGATACGCAGTATTTT
cdr3_aa: CAWRTGFVDTQYF

v_call: TRBV29-1
clone_size: NA
j_call: TRBJ1-1
cdr3_length: 17
d_call: NA
cdr3_nt: TGCAGCGTCCCCTCCCGCCGGCAGTCTCCTCGTAACACTGAAGCTTTCTTT
cdr3_aa: CSVPSRRQSPRNTEAFF

v_call: TRBV30
clone_size: NA
j_call: TRBJ2-3
cdr3_length: 13
d_call: TRBD1
cdr3_nt: TGTGCCTGGAGTCCAGGGGGCAGGGATACGCAGTATTTT
cdr3_aa: CAWSPGGRDTQYF

v_call: TRBV3-1
clone_size: once
j_call: TRBJ2-1
cdr3_length: 14
d_call: NA
cdr3_nt: TGTGCCAGCAGCCAGGTCTCCACCGATAATGAGCAGTTCTTC
cdr3_aa: CASSQVSTDNEQFF

v_call: TRBV7-8
clone_size: NA
j_call: TRBJ2-3
cdr3_length: 15
d_call: NA
cdr3_nt: TGTGCCAGCAGCTTCCGGCGGGCGGGTACAGATACGCAGTATTTT
cdr3_aa: CASSFRRAGTDTQYF

v_call: TRBV3-1
clone_size: NA
j_call: TRBJ2-1
cdr3_length: 14
d_call: TRBD2
cdr3_nt: TGTGCCAGCAGCCAAGAGTTCACTAGCGGTGAGCAGTTCTTC
cdr3_aa: CASSQEFTSGEQFF

v_call: TRBV12-3/TRBV12-4
clone_size: NA
j_call: TRBJ1-6
cdr3_length: 14
d_call: TRBD1
cdr3_nt: TGTGCCAGCAGTTCTAGACAGGGTAATTCACCCCTCCACTTT
cdr3_aa: CASSSRQGNSPLHF

v_call: TRBV29-1
clone_size: NA
j_call: TRBJ1-2
cdr3_length: 11
d_call: NA
cdr3_nt: TGCAGCGTTGACCCGGGTTATGGCTACACCTTC
cdr3_aa: CSVDPGYGYTF

v_call: TRBV3-1
clone_size: NA
j_call: TRBJ1-6
cdr3_length: 15
d_call: NA
cdr3_nt: TGTGCCAGCAGCCAAGTTCGGGACCCAACATCACCCCTCCACTTT
cdr3_aa: CASSQVRDPTSPLHF

v_call: TRBV7-2
clone_size: NA
j_call: TRBJ2-6
cdr3_length: 16
d_call: NA
cdr3_nt: TGTGCCAGCAGTCCATATAGGGGGTTTGGGGCCAACGTCCTGACTTTC
cdr3_aa: CASSPYRGFGANVLTF

v_call: TRBV7-2
clone_size: NA
j_call: TRBJ2-1
cdr3_length: 16
d_call: NA
cdr3_nt: TGTGCCAGCAGCTTAGATGCGTCACGGACCTACAATGAGCAGTTCTTC
cdr3_aa: CASSLDASRTYNEQFF

v_call: TRBV12-3/TRBV12-4
clone_size: few
j_call: TRBJ2-1
cdr3_length: 12
d_call: NA
cdr3_nt: TGTGCCAGCAGTTTGGGAGGGGGTGAGCAGTTCTTC
cdr3_aa: CASSLGGGEQFF

v_call: TRBV28
clone_size: once
j_call: TRBJ2-5
cdr3_length: 14
d_call: TRBD1
cdr3_nt: TGTGCCAGCAGTCAACAGACAGGGAGAGAGACCCAGTACTTC
cdr3_aa: CASSQQTGRETQYF

v_call: TRBV7-2
clone_size: NA
j_call: TRBJ2-1
cdr3_length: 16
d_call: NA
cdr3_nt: TGTGCCAGCAGCTTATCGGGGGCGGGTTCCTACAATGAGCAGTTCTTC
cdr3_aa: CASSLSGAGSYNEQFF

v_call: TRBV4-1
clone_size: NA
j_call: TRBJ2-7
cdr3_length: 16
d_call: TRBD1
cdr3_nt: TGCGCCAGCAGCCCCACACCGGGACAGATGACCTACGAGCAGTACTTC
cdr3_aa: CASSPTPGQMTYEQYF

v_call: TRBV4-3
clone_size: NA
j_call: TRBJ2-3
cdr3_length: 14
d_call: NA
cdr3_nt: TGCGCCAGCAGCCAAGACACAGGAACAGATACGCAGTATTTT
cdr3_aa: CASSQDTGTDTQYF

v_call: TRBV6-6
clone_size: NA
j_call: TRBJ2-3
cdr3_length: 16
d_call: TRBD1
cdr3_nt: TGTGCCAGCAGTTACGGACCGATTGACAGGGGCGATACGCAGTATTTT
cdr3_aa: CASSYGPIDRGDTQYF

v_call: TRBV9
clone_size: NA
j_call: TRBJ1-2
cdr3_length: 14
d_call: NA
cdr3_nt: TGTGCCAGCAGCGTTCCGGGAGGGAACTATGGCTACACCTTC
cdr3_aa: CASSVPGGNYGYTF

v_call: TRBV28
clone_size: NA
j_call: TRBJ2-7
cdr3_length: 15
d_call: NA
cdr3_nt: TGTGCCAGCAGGCCTCTGGACCCTTCCGCCTACGAGCAGTACTTC
cdr3_aa: CASRPLDPSAYEQYF

v_call: TRBV18
clone_size: few
j_call: TRBJ2-7
cdr3_length: 13
d_call: NA
cdr3_nt: TGTGCCAGCTCACCGGGGGGCAGCTACGAGCAGTACTTC
cdr3_aa: CASSPGGSYEQYF

v_call: TRBV9
clone_size: NA
j_call: TRBJ2-2
cdr3_length: 15
d_call: NA
cdr3_nt: TGTGCCAGCAGCGAGTCGTTTCCGGGCACCGGGGAGCTGTTTTTT
cdr3_aa: CASSESFPGTGELFF